This T cell receptor (beta chain) was obtained from a study of blood T cell repertoires in COVID-19. About the research overall: Samples taken during acute and convalescent COVID-19 were collected in the United States, Italy and Spain. In each case, the material was cDNA or gDNA derived from T cells, B-cell-depleted T cells, or PBMCs.

Germline lookup yields CDR1 SGHAT and CDR2 FQNNGV. V dropped 4 bases and J dropped 0 bases, with 12 bases sitting between them. The CDR3 has 15 residues. The authors' processing: The assay estimated nucleated cells by amplifying reference gene primers. Clones were read by immunoSEQ multiplex PCR, and TCRdb kept only the in-frame ones, dropping some. V and J calls and clone size are as listed in that table; D and trimming were resolved from the DNA. The repertoire holds hundreds of thousands of clones, with approximately 86% as singletons. Seattle-derived patients entered the study during active infection and were followed longitudinally.

The sequenced sample was peripheral blood. This receptor was identified in a woman in her 70s with COVID-19, enrolled during active disease. This chain joins TRBV11-2 and TRBJ1-1; tentative D call: TRBD1 (6 bases). Here the CDR3 reads CASSSRGFVNTEAFF. The CDR3 DNA reads as TGTGCCAGCAGCTCAAGGGGGTTCGTGAACACTGAAGCTTTCTTT.